This note documents a single T cell receptor beta chain sequence. In germline, CDR1 is SGHRS, CDR2 YFSETQ. Trimming removed 4 bases from V and 2 bases from J, with 6 bases in between. The CDR3 covers 12 residues. This entry comes from a study of cytomegalovirus exposure and HLA in healthy donors. PCR involved 60 Vbeta and 13 Jbeta primers. Sequencing was performed with immunoSEQ multiplex PCR; in TCRdb, only in-frame clones are kept and a portion is missing. The sample has approximately 73,000 clones; 75% are singletons. This TCR was sampled from a man aged 65 to 85 in good health and CMV-seronegative. This chain uses TRBV5-1 with TRBJ2-5; D gene unclear. Material: PBMCs. The CDR3 DNA reads TGCGCCAGCAGCACTCTACAAGAGACCCAGTACTTC. Translation gives CASSTLQETQYF.